This record covers a single T cell receptor beta chain. Trimming removed 5 bases at V and 6 bases at J, with 10 bases between. CDR1 and CDR2 from the germline V gene are MNHEY and SMNVEV (reference sequence). The CDR3 has 13 amino acids. The entry originates in a study of sequential checkpoint blockade in melanoma. Libraries were prepared by immunoSEQ multiplex PCR; TCRdb keeps only in-frame clonotypes and omits some of them. Here the sample spans about 20,000 clones, about 50% being singletons. As to treatment: randomized to nivolumab then ipilimumab (arm A) or the reverse (arm B). V usage is TRBV27 and J usage is TRBJ2-2; weak D call: TRBD2 (6 bases). The material sequenced was CD8+ T cells sorted from blood (inferred from file names), taken from a patient given nivolumab and ipilimumab in sequence. This receptor was identified in a human donor with melanoma. CDR3: CASSPLASGELFF. In nucleotides, the CDR3 is TGTGCCAGCAGTCCACTAGCCTCCGGGGAGCTGTTTTTT.